This T cell receptor (beta chain) stems from a study of cytomegalovirus exposure and HLA in healthy donors. Overall study findings and caveats: There were a few CMV-associated chains whose specificity for CMV antigens was confirmed in vitro.

TCRdb's copy holds only in-frame clones and misses some; the assay was immunoSEQ multiplex PCR. The table includes a few hundred thousand clones, 75% to 95% detected once. Turning to this clone: The antigen remains undetermined.

The CDR3 length is 16 residues. CDR1 SGHRS and CDR2 YFSETQ come from the germline V gene. The V and J ends lost 1 base and 5 bases, in that order; junction bases with no gene match: 7. This receptor was obtained from a woman aged 18-35 years in good health and CMV-seronegative. Sequencing was carried out using PBMCs. The V and J genes are TRBV5-1 and TRBJ1-2; 11 positions agree with TRBD1. The CDR3 reads CASSLQGQGAAYGYTF. For the CDR3, the DNA is TGCGCCAGCAGCTTGCAAGGACAGGGGGCAGCATATGGCTACACCTTC.